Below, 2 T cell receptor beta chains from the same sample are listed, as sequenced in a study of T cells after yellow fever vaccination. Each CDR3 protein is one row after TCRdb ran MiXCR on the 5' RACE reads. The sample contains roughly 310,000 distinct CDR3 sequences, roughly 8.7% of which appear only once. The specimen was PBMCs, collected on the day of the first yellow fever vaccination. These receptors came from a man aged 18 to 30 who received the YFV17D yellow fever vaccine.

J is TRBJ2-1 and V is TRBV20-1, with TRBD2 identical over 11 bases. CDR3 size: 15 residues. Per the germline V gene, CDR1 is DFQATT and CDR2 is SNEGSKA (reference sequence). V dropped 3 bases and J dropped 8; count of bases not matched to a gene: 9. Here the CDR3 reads CSASNLAGGRDEQFF. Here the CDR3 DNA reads TGCAGTGCTAGTAATCTAGCGGGGGGCCGGGATGAGCAGTTCTTC.

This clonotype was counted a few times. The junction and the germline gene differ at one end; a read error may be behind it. This CDR3 is CASSFPQGPYF. CDR3 nucleotides: TGTGCCAGCAGCTTTCCGCAGGGTCCCTACTTC. The chain uses TRBV5-5 and TRBJ2-1; a possible D gene is TRBD1 (5 bases). The CDR3 has 11 amino acids. CDR1 and CDR2 from the germline V gene are SGHKS and YYEKEE (reference sequence). Full variable domain (outside the CDR3, taken from reference TRBV5-5 and TRBJ2-1): DAGVTQSPTHLIKTRGQQVTLRCSPISGHKSVSWYQQVLGQGPQFIFQYYEKEERGRGNFPDRFSARQFPNYSSELNVNALLLGDSALYLCASSFPQGPYFGPGTRLTVL.